The clone carrying this T cell receptor (beta chain) was detected a few times. Its antigen is currently unknown. The data belong to a study of T cell repertoires in cytomegalovirus infection. Study-wide context: Used in the study were CMV epitopes, some recently identified and HLA-C-restricted, others well-studied and HLA-B-restricted. TCR beta signatures that were public indicated CMV infection and matching HLA type. Regarding the study as a whole: Identification of carriers of CMV plus the relevant HLA was achieved through cumulative public TCR beta family frequency. In two of eight donors, the top clonotype was HLA-C-restricted CMV-specific.

This CDR3 is built from 14 residues. V lost 5 bases and J 2 bases, leaving 13 bases between the germline ends. Germline loops: CDR1 LNHNV, CDR2 YYDKDF (reference sequence). TCRdb redid the calling of the reads with MiXCR, one entry per CDR3 protein. The table lists around 81,000 distinct CDR3 sequences, 35% to 45% of them singletons. This chain joins TRBV15 and TRBJ2-7, with D maybe TRBD2 (5 bases). The clonotype was recovered from a human donor in good health (CMV status not recorded). Some clones in this sample may be carry-over from other donors' samples. The sequencing used CD8+ T cells from cultured PBMCs, collected from culture after CMV antigen stimulation. DNA of the CDR3: TGTGCCACCAGCTTGCGGGTCCAGGCCTACGAGCAGTACTTC. It specifies CATSLRVQAYEQYF.